The T cell receptor beta chain described here comes from a study of control samples from healthy donors and cancer patients (TCRdb year 2020). Looking up the germline V gene yields CDR1 MDHEN and CDR2 SYDVKM. From the cysteine up to the phenylalanine, the CDR3 has a length of 15 residues. Just the 45-base CDR3 DNA is kept, in frame starting at base 1. Ends trimmed: V by 5 bases, J by 1 base; bases unmatched to a gene: 5. On this clone itself: The target of this receptor is not known. Base qualities are not provided; no much larger clone lies one nucleotide away.

The library was prepared using the immunoSEQ multiplex PCR assay. The source is immuneACCESS, and TCRdb retained only in-frame sequences with V and J called. Part of the clones is not carried over; for the studies checked, unresolved V genes explain less than half of this, and the remainder is unexplained. Present in this sample are fewer than 200,000 clones, about 90% of which were seen just once. The biggest ten clones account for roughly 5.3% of the sample. Sequences were obtained from blood. Rearrangement joined TRBV28 to TRBJ2-7, with 10 bases in between that match TRBD2. The source of this sequence is a woman aged 25 to 45 in good health. The sequenced DNA: TGTGCCAGCAGTCGGAGCGGGGGGGATTCCTACGAGCAGTACTTC. Its protein is CASSRSGGDSYEQYF.